The rows below give T cell receptor beta chains drawn from one sample of a study of T-cell reconstitution after alpha-beta-depleted transplantation in children. Via MiXCR, TCRdb re-called the PCR reads, giving one row per CDR3 protein. The sample includes 150,000 to 250,000 distinct CDR3 sequences, 13% to 15% of them seen just once. The specimen comprised PBMCs from the stem cell graft donor, sampled from the stem cell graft. These receptors were taken from a human donor who donated a stem cell graft to a child with acute lymphoblastic leukemia. CDR3s include the opening cysteine and the closing phenylalanine or tryptophan. D genes are given only for firm matches. Not all rows give a size; the values are once, few, many and, for expanded clones, a class.

j_call d_call v_call clone_size cdr3_nt cdr3_aa
TRBJ2-1 TRBD2 TRBV5-5 many TGTGCCAGCAGCTTTCGGACTAGATTCGATGAGCAGTTCTTC CASSFRTRFDEQFF
TRBJ2-4 TRBD2 TRBV20-1 NA TGCAGTGCTAGGAGCCCAGCGGGAGCGCAAAACATTCAGTACTTC CSARSPAGAQNIQYF
TRBJ2-1 NA TRBV7-2 many TGTGCCAGCAGCTTACAGATCAATGAGCAGTTCTTC CASSLQINEQFF
TRBJ2-1 NA TRBV6-1 many TGTGCCAGCAAGACTGATTCCTACAATGAGCAGTTCTTC CASKTDSYNEQFF
TRBJ2-3 NA TRBV5-1 many TGCGCCAGCAGCCCAGACAGTTATAACACAGATACGCAGTATTTT CASSPDSYNTDTQYF
TRBJ1-2 NA TRBV5-5 many TGTGCCAGCAGCTTGGGCAGGGAGGCCTATGGCTACACCTTC CASSLGREAYGYTF
TRBJ2-3 TRBD2 TRBV7-8 many TGTGCCAGCAGCCATCTAGCGGGAGTGGCAGATACGCAGTATTTT CASSHLAGVADTQYF
TRBJ1-2 NA TRBV6-1 NA TGTGCCAGCAGTGAAGGTGTCGGCAACTATGGCTACACCTTC CASSEGVGNYGYTF
TRBJ1-2 NA TRBV12-3/TRBV12-4 many TGTGCCAGCAGTTTTGACTATGGCTACACCTTC CASSFDYGYTF
TRBJ1-1 TRBD1 TRBV7-9 many TGTGCCAGCAGCCTCGTCCAGGGGGGCACTGAAGCTTTCTTT CASSLVQGGTEAFF
TRBJ2-2 NA TRBV10-3 many TGTGCCATCAACGCTGCCGGGGAGCTGTTTTTT CAINAAGELFF
TRBJ2-2 TRBD2 TRBV19 many TGTGCCAGTTGGACTAGGGCGAACACCGGGGAGCTGTTTTTT CASWTRANTGELFF
TRBJ2-5 TRBD1 TRBV19 few TGTGCCAGTAGTCTCCGGACAGGGGGGGTTCAAGAGACCCAGTACTTC CASSLRTGGVQETQYF
TRBJ2-1 NA TRBV29-1 many TGCAGCGGGGCGAGGGAAGGTGAGCAGTTCTTC CSGAREGEQFF
TRBJ2-7 NA TRBV3-1 few TGTGCCAGCAGCCGGGGGGCGGAGCAGTACTTC CASSRGAEQYF
TRBJ2-5 NA TRBV7-9 NA TGTGCCAGCAGCAGGGGCTCTGGGACCCAGTACTTC CASSRGSGTQYF
TRBJ2-7 TRBD2 TRBV20-1 many TGCAGTGCTAGGTCTCGGCGGGAGGGCCGCGAGCAGTACTTC CSARSRREGREQYF
TRBJ2-1 NA TRBV10-1 many TGCGCCAGCAGTGTCTCTGGGCTGTCCTACAATGAGCAGTTCTTC CASSVSGLSYNEQFF
TRBJ1-4 NA TRBV27 many TGTGCCAGCAGTCCCCGCCAGGCGCCTAATGAAAAACTGTTTTTT CASSPRQAPNEKLFF
TRBJ1-1 NA TRBV7-9 many TGTGCCAGCAGTCCAGGGTCCGAGTTCTTT CASSPGSEFF
TRBJ2-3 NA TRBV29-1 many TGCAGCCCGGGGCCCAGCACAGATACGCAGTATTTT CSPGPSTDTQYF
TRBJ2-1 TRBD2 TRBV5-1 many TGCGCCAGCAGCTTTCTAGCGGGAGGGCCTTGGGAGCAGTTCTTC CASSFLAGGPWEQFF
TRBJ2-7 NA TRBV5-1 few TGCGCCAGCAGCTTGTATCCAGGGCTAATCTACGAGCAGTACTTC CASSLYPGLIYEQYF
TRBJ2-4 NA TRBV5-1 many TGCGCCAGCAGCTTGGGGACTTTAGCCAAAAACATTCAGTACTTC CASSLGTLAKNIQYF
TRBJ1-2 TRBD1 TRBV5-5 many TGTGCCAGCAGCCGACAGGGTTGGTATGGCTACACCTTC CASSRQGWYGYTF
TRBJ2-1 TRBD2 TRBV20-1 many TGCAGTGCTATAAGCGGGGGGGAATACAATGAGCAGTTCTTC CSAISGGEYNEQFF
TRBJ2-2 NA TRBV9 many TGTGCCAGCAGCCCCCGACGGGCCAACACCGGGGAGCTGTTTTTT CASSPRRANTGELFF
TRBJ2-7 TRBD2 TRBV10-3 NA TGTGCCATCGCTTCGGGTAGCGGGAGTAGCGCTTACGAGCAGTACTTC CAIASGSGSSAYEQYF
TRBJ2-1 NA TRBV11-3 NA TGTGCCAGCAGCTCGGCCCTGTTACTAGTGGCCAAGAATGAGCAGTTCTTC CASSSALLLVAKNEQFF
TRBJ2-7 NA TRBV20-1 many TGCAGTGCGGGACGTTATGGGGAGCAGTACTTC CSAGRYGEQYF
TRBJ1-1 NA TRBV15 many TGTGCCACCAGCAGAGTGCGGGGCGACACTGAAGCTTTCTTT CATSRVRGDTEAFF
TRBJ1-4 TRBD1 TRBV5-1 NA TGCGCCAGCAGGCGGAACACAGGGGGCGTGAGGGAAAAACTGTTTTTT CASRRNTGGVREKLFF
TRBJ2-7 NA TRBV7-2 many TGTGCCAGCAGCTTAGCACAGCCTACCTCCTACGAGCAGTACTTC CASSLAQPTSYEQYF
TRBJ2-7 NA TRBV10-3 many TGTGCCATCAGTGAACGGGTCCCCTCCTACGAGCAGTACTTC CAISERVPSYEQYF
TRBJ2-5 TRBD1 TRBV2 NA TGTGCCAGCAAGGGGACAGCAAACCAAGAGACCCAGTACTTC CASKGTANQETQYF
TRBJ2-3 NA TRBV5-1 many TGCGCCAGCAGCCGAGGGAGCCTGACAGATACGCAGTATTTT CASSRGSLTDTQYF
TRBJ2-7 TRBD1 TRBV20-1 few TGCAGTGCTAGAAGACAGGGGGCCCCCTACGAGCAGTACTTC CSARRQGAPYEQYF
TRBJ2-2 NA TRBV5-1 many TGCGCCAGCAGCTTGGCCCCGGGTCTCGACACCGGGGAGCTGTTTTTT CASSLAPGLDTGELFF
TRBJ2-5 NA TRBV20-1 many TGCAGTGCTCCTGACAGTTACCAAGAGACCCAGTACTTC CSAPDSYQETQYF
TRBJ2-4 TRBD2 TRBV3-1 NA TGTGCCAGCAGCTTCCGGACTAGCGAGGCCAAAAACATTCAGTACTTC CASSFRTSEAKNIQYF
TRBJ1-2 NA TRBV7-9 NA TGTGCCAGCAGCCCGACCTACTGGGGCTACACCTTC CASSPTYWGYTF
TRBJ1-4 TRBD1 TRBV18 many TGTGCCAGCTCACTTGGGACAGCTACAACTAATGAAAAACTGTTTTTT CASSLGTATTNEKLFF
TRBJ1-1 NA TRBV27 many TGTGCCAGCAGCTTACAGGGCGGCACTGAAGCTTTCTTT CASSLQGGTEAFF
TRBJ1-1 NA TRBV5-1 few TGCGCCAGCAGCTTGGCCCTTGTTGGGAACACTGAAGCTTTCTTT CASSLALVGNTEAFF
TRBJ2-5 TRBD1 TRBV18 NA TGTGCCAGCTCACCACCGCAGGTCAGGGGGTCCCAGTACTTC CASSPPQVRGSQYF
TRBJ2-5 NA TRBV7-2 few TGTGCCAGCAGCTCGGGGCCTCTAAGGGAGACCCAGTACTTC CASSSGPLRETQYF
TRBJ2-7 NA TRBV7-9 once TGTGCCACCAGCTCCCCCAAGGGAATGGACGAGCAGTACTTC CATSSPKGMDEQYF
TRBJ1-5 NA TRBV12-3/TRBV12-4 many TGTGCCAGCAGTTTGAACAGCCAGCCCCAGCATTTT CASSLNSQPQHF
TRBJ1-1 NA TRBV12-3/TRBV12-4 few TGTGCCAGCAGTGAGGACTTTGGTCGGGCTTTCTTT CASSEDFGRAFF
TRBJ2-3 TRBD2 TRBV4-2 few TGTGCCAGCAGCCCCGGACTAGCGGGAGTGAGGGAAGGAGATACGCAGTATTTT CASSPGLAGVREGDTQYF
TRBJ2-2 NA TRBV20-1 NA TGCAGTGCTAGAGTTGGGGCTAGCCGGTCCGGGGAGCTGTTTTTT CSARVGASRSGELFF
TRBJ2-7 TRBD2 TRBV20-1 NA TGCAGTGCTACCAACGCCGTACTAGCGGGAGCGGTTGGGGAGCAGTACTTC CSATNAVLAGAVGEQYF
TRBJ1-1 TRBD1 TRBV7-9 many TGTGCCAGCAGCCCACCCGGGACAGGGGGGACTGAAGCTTTCTTT CASSPPGTGGTEAFF
TRBJ2-6 TRBD1 TRBV10-3 NA TGTGCCATCAGTGAGTCGGACAGGGTAAATGGGGCCAACGTCCTGACTTTC CAISESDRVNGANVLTF
TRBJ2-7 TRBD2 TRBV5-4 NA TGTGCCAGCAGCCGGCCCCGGGGGGGGGAGCAGTACTTC CASSRPRGGEQYF
TRBJ2-5 NA TRBV5-1 many TGCGCCAGCAGCTTTGACCGGGAGTTAGAGACCCAGTACTTC CASSFDRELETQYF
TRBJ1-1 TRBD1 TRBV5-1 many TGCGCCAGCAGCTTGGTGGGGACAGGGGAGGACACTGAAGCTTTCTTT CASSLVGTGEDTEAFF
TRBJ2-5 TRBD2 TRBV7-8 many TGTGCCAGCAGCTTTCCTCTAGCGGGAGTCGAGACCCAGTACTTC CASSFPLAGVETQYF